One T cell receptor beta chain is described in this entry. This entry belongs to a study of T cell responses to AZD1222 COVID-19 vaccine. The study pooled second doses at about 4 or about 12 weeks. Sequencing was performed with immunoSEQ multiplex PCR; in TCRdb, only in-frame clones are kept and a portion is missing. The sample lists some 150,000 clones; roughly 90% were seen once. With 3 bases removed from V and 6 bases from J, the gap between germline ends came to 20 bases. The CDR3 loop spans 16 amino acids. Looked up from germline, CDR1 is SGHTA and CDR2 is FQGNSA. Source: peripheral blood, taken 28 days after the second AZD1222 dose. This receptor was obtained from an adult who received the AZD1222 COVID-19 vaccine. V and J are TRBV7-2 and TRBJ1-1; D is perhaps TRBD1 (5 bases). The CDR3 loop is CASSFGTVGDRPEAFF. CDR3 DNA: TGTGCCAGCAGCTTTGGGACGGTGGGTGATAGACCTGAAGCTTTCTTT.